The clone carrying this T cell receptor beta chain was observed once. Its antigen is unidentified. These data belong to a study of shared clonotypes between healthy human individuals. Whole-study findings and limits: Clonotypes shared by all four sorted-subset donors had higher generation probabilities than non-shared clonotypes. Clonotype sharing among donors likely depends on sequencing depth.

Germline V gene sequence: CDR1 MNHEY, CDR2 SVGAGI. CDR3 length: 15 residues. Trimming cost V 0 bases and J 0 bases, with 8 bases left between them. Several immunoSEQ plates held equal portions of the genomic DNA taken from each subset. TCRdb's copy holds only in-frame clones and misses some; the assay was immunoSEQ multiplex PCR. Seen here are over 1.5 million clones, approximately 98% observed once, and the top ten hold approximately 0.45%. The healthy adult donors were HIV-negative and reported no recent acute infections or vaccinations. This TCR was sampled from a man aged 30 to 39 in good health. The chain combines TRBV6-5 with TRBJ2-5; a weak D match, TRBD1 (6 bases). The specimen sequenced was naive CD4+ T cells sorted from blood. Subset indicated: CD45RA+ positively selected. This CDR3 is CASSYSGGYQETQYF. CDR3 nucleotide sequence: TGTGCCAGCAGTTACTCAGGGGGTTACCAAGAGACCCAGTACTTC.